Listed below are T cell receptor beta chains from one sample, sequenced in a study of blood T cell repertoires in COVID-19. Repertoires were generated with immunoSEQ multiplex PCR, while TCRdb's copy carries only in-frame clones and drops some. The data show some 130,000 clones, 65% to 85% seen once. Sequencing was performed on peripheral blood. The receptors come from a man aged 65-85 years with acute or convalescent COVID-19. Both conserved end residues are part of each CDR3. A D gene is named only where the DNA matches it firmly. Some rows mark clone size as missing; the rest say once, few, many or name a class of expanded clone.

>few|TRBV7-9|TRBJ1-2|TRBD1
CASSLVGQEVNYGYTF
TGTGCCAGCAGCTTAGTCGGACAGGAGGTTAACTATGGCTACACCTTC
>-|TRBV18|TRBJ2-7|TRBD1
CASSPRQGAREQYF
TGTGCCAGCTCACCGAGGCAGGGGGCAAGGGAGCAGTACTTC
>-|TRBV5-6|TRBJ1-6|-
CASSLEARGNSPLHF
TGTGCCAGCAGCTTGGAGGCCAGGGGTAATTCACCCCTCCACTTT
>once|TRBV7-8|TRBJ1-6|-
CASSLDLVRRGVDNSPLHF
TGTGCCAGCAGCTTAGACTTGGTACGACGGGGGGTAGATAATTCACCCCTCCACTTT
>-|TRBV7-9|TRBJ2-6|-
CASSLGGTANVLTF
TGTGCCAGCAGCTTAGGGGGGACTGCCAACGTCCTGACTTTC
>few|TRBV13|TRBJ2-1|-
CASRKGALYGEQFF
TGTGCCAGCAGAAAAGGAGCGTTGTACGGTGAGCAGTTCTTC
>many|TRBV10-2|TRBJ2-7|-
CASSRRESHEQYF
TGCGCCAGCAGCCGGAGGGAGAGCCACGAGCAGTACTTC
>few|TRBV10-2|TRBJ2-7|-
CASSEQPGTTYEQYF
TGCGCCAGCAGTGAGCAGCCAGGAACCACCTACGAGCAGTACTTC
>-|TRBV5-1|TRBJ1-5|-
CASSPDSSNQPQHF
TGCGCCAGCAGCCCCGACAGCAGCAATCAGCCCCAGCATTTT
>-|TRBV18|TRBJ1-5|-
CASSPRGQPQHF
TGTGCCAGCTCACCACGAGGGCAGCCCCAGCATTTT